This TCR beta chain was sequenced in a study of T cell repertoires in cytomegalovirus infection. Overall study context: It can be stated that public TCR beta signatures indicated CMV infection as well as a matching HLA type. Study-wide points: Totalled public TCR beta family frequency picked out people who carried CMV plus the relevant HLA. In two of eight donors, the top clonotype was HLA-C-restricted CMV-specific.

Many counts were recorded for this clonotype. The target antigen is unknown. TCRdb reanalysed the reads using MiXCR and keeps one entry per CDR3 protein. The data show under 600,000 distinct CDR3 sequences, approximately 16% seen once. The source is a human donor in good health (CMV status not recorded). Some clones in this sample may be carry-over from other donors' samples. The sequenced material came from CD8+ T cells from PBMCs.

The CDR3 DNA sequence: TGTGCCAGCAGTTGGGGCGGGACAGGGAACAATGAGCAGTTCTTC. It specifies CASSWGGTGNNEQFF. The chain employs TRBV28 and TRBJ2-1; 9 nucleotides match TRBD1. The CDR3 has 15 amino acids. V lost 4 bases and J lost 5; bases outside the gene matches: 6. Germline V gives CDR1 MDHEN, CDR2 SYDVKM.